The clone carrying this T cell receptor beta chain was detected only a few times. The sample originates from a study of human T cells and chemical hapten exposure. MiXCR was run by TCRdb on the RACE reads, yielding one entry per CDR3 protein. Altogether about 200,000 distinct CDR3 sequences are present, about 25% being singletons, with the ten largest covering roughly 2.4%. The CDR3 is 16 residues long. Time point of the sample: patch test 3, about 24 weeks after DPC sensitization. Treatment defined: therapeutic diphenylcyclopropenone sensitization with weekly scalp DPC. This rearrangement joins TRBV21-1 to TRBJ2-5; the table assigns TRBD2, which was not confirmed against the DNA. TRBV21-1 counts as a pseudogene. This clonotype was obtained from a woman aged 40 to 50 with alopecia areata. Some clones in this sample may be carry-over from other donors' samples. The input for sequencing was whole blood, taken in connection with sensitization to the hapten diphenylcyclopropenone (DPC). The CDR3 coding sequence is TGTGCCAGCAGCAATGCTAGCGGGAGGTCCAAAGAGACCCAGTACTTC. Its translation is CASSNASGRSKETQYF.